This passage covers 22 T cell receptor beta chains from one sample sequenced in a study of graft-versus-host responses after intestinal transplantation (dated by TCRdb to 2020 to 2023). The time point label, read with the paper, signifies: cells obtained before transplantation from donor or recipient. The antigens for these receptors are not known. The library was obtained by the immunoSEQ multiplex PCR assay. TCRdb obtained this table from immuneACCESS and retained in-frame rearrangements with V and J assigned. These tables miss some clones; where compared with another copy, unresolved V genes account for less than half of the shortfall, and the remainder is unexplained. This sample is represented by 85,000 to 130,000 clones; about 90% of them were singletons. The ten largest account for approximately 0.88% of the sample. Sequenced here: unstimulated CD4+ T cells sorted from spleen or lymph node cells, sampled before intestinal transplant. The receptors derive from a human donor who received an intestinal transplant.

V and J are TRBV28 and TRBJ1-5; D may be TRBD1 (6 bases). Germline loops: CDR1 MDHEN, CDR2 SYDVKM. V was pared by 6 bases and J by 2 bases, with 11 bases between. The CDR3 is 14 residues long. CDR3: CASRGAGGNQPQHF. CDR3 sequence (DNA): TGTGCCAGCAGGGGAGCAGGGGGCAATCAGCCCCAGCATTTT.

The chain is built from TRBV6-5 and TRBJ2-1; D ambiguous. V was pared by 4 bases and J by 1 base, with 8 bases between. CDR1 and CDR2 from the germline V gene are MNHEY and SVGAGI. There are 14 residues in the CDR3. CDR3: CASSLSDSYNEQFF. The CDR3 region has the DNA TGTGCCAGCAGTTTATCGGATTCCTACAATGAGCAGTTCTTC.

This clone was seen a handful of times. CDR3 region: CASSLNVAQETQYF. DNA for the CDR3: TGTGCCAGCAGCTTAAACGTAGCTCAAGAGACCCAGTACTTC. This sequence joins TRBV11-2 and TRBJ2-5; no firm D call. Germline assignment: CDR1 SGHAT and CDR2 FQNNGV. The CDR3 covers 14 residues. The V end was cut by 2 bases, the J end by 2 bases, with 9 bases between. The full variable domain, rest sourced from reference TRBV11-2 and TRBJ2-5, is EAGVAQSPRYKIIEKRQSVAFWCNPISGHATLYWYQQILGQGPKLLIQFQNNGVVDDSQLPKDRFSAERLKGVDSTLKIQPAKLEDSAVYLCASSLNVAQETQYFGPGTRLLVL.

V gene TRBV6-1 combines with J gene TRBJ1-2; 7 positions match TRBD1. V was clipped by 4 bases and J by 1 base; unmatched bases: 0. The CDR3 is 13 residues long. Germline V CDR1 and CDR2: MNHNS, SASEGT. DNA of the CDR3: TGTGCCAGCAGTGGACAGGGTAACTATGGCTACACCTTC. It translates to CASSGQGNYGYTF.

This sequence joins TRBV7-9 and TRBJ1-1; TRBD1 agrees at 10 bases. V gave up 3 bases and J gave up 0 bases; unmatched junction bases: 7. This CDR3 region has 17 residues. Looked up from germline, CDR1 is SEHNR and CDR2 is FQNEAQ (reference sequence). Written as DNA, the CDR3 is TGTGCCAGCAGCTTCCCTGGACAGGGGGGTGTGAACACTGAAGCTTTCTTT. Protein sequence: CASSFPGQGGVNTEAFF.

Note on this clone: Lacking the conserved final phenylalanine or tryptophan, this CDR3 likely reflects a read error. The chain employs TRBV6-6 and TRBJ1-1, with 8 bases that match TRBD1. The CDR3 has 13 amino acids. V gave up 5 bases and J gave up 1 base; unmatched junction bases: 0. In germline, CDR1 is MNHNY, CDR2 SVGAGI (reference sequence). This CDR3 is CASSDRGNTEAFI. The CDR3 nucleotides are TGTGCCAGCAGTGACAGGGGGAACACTGAAGCTTTCATT.

The chain joins TRBV9 to TRBJ2-3, with TRBD2 as a possible D gene (5 bases). V shed 3 bases and J shed 2 bases, with 13 bases lying between them. The CDR3 consists of 15 residues. Germline CDR1 and CDR2: SGDLS and YYNGEE. CDR3 sequence: CASSEGGPLTDTQYF. As DNA, the CDR3 is TGTGCCAGCAGCGAGGGCGGGCCGCTCACAGATACGCAGTATTTT.

The rearrangement links TRBV7-9 to TRBJ1-2; D is possibly TRBD1 (5 bases). Germline V gene lookup returns CDR1 SEHNR and CDR2 FQNEAQ (reference sequence). The CDR3 is made up of 15 amino acids. Trimming stripped 5 bases from V and 6 bases from J, with 19 bases between. The CDR3 protein is CASSLTSGRLDGYTF. The CDR3 region has the DNA TGTGCCAGCAGCCTCACTTCGGGGCGGTTAGATGGCTACACCTTC.

The V and J genes are TRBV4-2 and TRBJ1-3; possible D gene TRBD1, 5 bases. Germline CDR1 reads LGHNA; CDR2 reads YNFKEQ. Deletions cut 0 bases from V and 4 bases from J, with 16 bases between. The CDR3 runs to 17 residues. The CDR3 region has the DNA TGTGCCAGCAGCCAAGATGGATCAGGGAGAGTCGGAAACACCATATATTTT. Translation gives CASSQDGSGRVGNTIYF.

The genes are TRBV10-2 and TRBJ1-5, with D uncertain. The CDR3 runs 14 residues. Germline CDR1 reads WSHSY; CDR2 reads SAAADI. V was shortened by 8 bases and J by 2 bases, with 13 bases between the two germline ends. The chain's CDR3 is CASAALWGNQPQHF. As DNA, the CDR3 is TGCGCCAGCGCGGCACTATGGGGCAATCAGCCCCAGCATTTT.

This chain joins TRBV2 and TRBJ2-2; D may correspond to TRBD1 or TRBD2 (6 bases each). Between the trimmed V and J ends, which lost 8 bases and 5 bases, there was a span of 15 bases. Germline lookup yields CDR1 SNHLY and CDR2 FYNNEI. The CDR3 is 14 residues long. CDR3 protein: CASGIGGGTGELFF. The CDR3, as DNA: TGTGCCAGCGGGATCGGGGGCGGGACCGGGGAGCTGTTTTTT. Complete variable domain (other parts from reference TRBV2 and TRBJ2-2): EPEVTQTPSHQVTQMGQEVILRCVPISNHLYFYWYRQILGQKVEFLVSFYNNEISEKSEIFDDQFSVERPDGSNFTLKIRSTKLEDSAMYFCASGIGGGTGELFFGEGSRLTVL.

V usage is TRBV19 and J usage is TRBJ2-5, with TRBD1 matching over 11 bases. Per germline, CDR1 LNHDA and CDR2 SQIVND (reference sequence). The V and J ends lost 3 bases and 5 bases, in that order; junction bases with no gene match: 11. This CDR3 has 17 residues. CDR3: CASSIVSGQGAVETQYF. The CDR3 DNA reads as TGTGCCAGTAGTATTGTCAGCGGACAGGGGGCAGTCGAGACCCAGTACTTC.

The J gene is TRBJ2-7, the V gene TRBV29-1; no clear D. The germline gives CDR1 SQVTM, CDR2 ANQGSEA. Trimming stripped 4 bases from V and 4 bases from J, with 8 bases between. The CDR3 length is 11 residues. Written as DNA, the CDR3 is TGCAGCGTTGGATCGGTTTACGAGCAGTACTTC. Protein product: CSVGSVYEQYF.

The chain recombines TRBV6-5 with TRBJ2-1; D unclear. Germline lookup yields CDR1 MNHEY and CDR2 SVGAGI. V gave up 2 bases and J gave up 12 bases, with 14 bases separating them. The CDR3 extends over 13 amino acids. The CDR3 nucleotides are TGTGCCAGCAGTTACCCCCCCATTAACCGGCAGTTCTTC. Its protein is CASSYPPINRQFF.

This chain uses TRBV7-9 with TRBJ2-3; tentatively, D is TRBD1 or TRBD2 (6 bases each). Germline values: CDR1 SEHNR, CDR2 FQNEAQ (reference sequence). Between the trimmed V and J ends, which lost 0 bases and 4 bases, there was a span of 17 bases. The CDR3 is 17 amino acids. CDR3 in amino acids: CASSLAPRGARADTQYF. The CDR3 bases are TGTGCCAGCAGCTTAGCCCCAAGGGGGGCGCGTGCAGATACGCAGTATTTT.

The V and J genes are TRBV6-5 and TRBJ1-5; D might be TRBD1 (6 bases). This CDR3 spans 16 amino acids. Looked up from germline, CDR1 is MNHEY and CDR2 is SVGAGI. V dropped 4 bases and J dropped 2 bases, with 15 bases sitting between them. CDR3 residues: CASSSTGRGGNQPQHF. As DNA, the CDR3 is TGTGCCAGCAGTTCTACAGGGAGGGGAGGCAATCAGCCCCAGCATTTT.

This chain joins TRBV5-1 and TRBJ2-7, with D perhaps TRBD1 (5 bases). The V end lost 3 bases, the J end lost 3 bases, and 10 bases lay between the germline ends. This CDR3 comprises 13 residues. CDR1 is SGHRS, CDR2 YFSETQ, per germline. The CDR3 loop is CASSSRQGYEQYF. The CDR3 nucleotides read TGCGCCAGCAGCTCCCGTCAGGGCTACGAGCAGTACTTC.

The CDR3 region has the DNA TGCGCCAGCAGCTTGGGGCAGGCTAACTCACCCCTCCACTTT. Protein: CASSLGQANSPLHF. This rearrangement joins TRBV5-1 to TRBJ1-6, with D unclear. Germline V gene data show CDR1 as SGHRS and CDR2 as YFSETQ. With 0 bases removed from V and 10 bases from J, the gap between germline ends came to 11 bases. The CDR3 is made up of 14 amino acids.

Turning to this clone: Other nucleotide sequences in the sample specify the same CDR3. The chain carries TRBV5-1 and TRBJ2-5; D is perhaps TRBD1 or TRBD2 (5 bases each). Germline CDR1 is SGHRS and CDR2 is YFSETQ. The CDR3 has 13 residues. V lost 5 bases to trimming and J lost 1 base, with 9 bases between them. CDR3: CASSPGAQETQYF. The CDR3 bases are TGCGCCAGCAGTCCCGGGGCCCAAGAGACCCAGTACTTC.

This clone was picked up a small number of times. The V gene is TRBV6-1, the J gene TRBJ1-4, with D hard to call. Trimming pared 3 bases from V and 11 bases from J, leaving 7 bases between. Germline CDR1 reads MNHNS; CDR2 reads SASEGT. The CDR3 length is 11 residues. CDR3 amino acids: CASSDWVKLFF. In nucleotides, the CDR3 is TGTGCCAGCAGTGATTGGGTTAAACTGTTTTTT.

This rearrangement joins TRBV6-5 to TRBJ1-5; D not resolved. The CDR3 totals 13 residues. Germline loops: CDR1 MNHEY, CDR2 SVGAGI. V was cut by 2 bases and J by 2 bases, with 4 bases left in between. CDR3 sequence reads: CASSYNGNQPQHF. CDR3 coding DNA: TGTGCCAGCAGTTACAACGGCAATCAGCCCCAGCATTTT.

This chain links TRBV7-9 with TRBJ1-1; 7 positions agree with TRBD1. Germline CDR1 and CDR2: SEHNR and FQNEAQ (reference sequence). The CDR3 is made up of 14 amino acids. Trimming took 5 bases from V and 0 from J; bases not matched to a gene: 3. The CDR3 sequence: CASSRQGLNTEAFF. CDR3 in DNA: TGTGCCAGCAGCAGACAGGGCCTGAACACTGAAGCTTTCTTT.